This T cell receptor (beta chain) was sequenced in a study of blood T cell repertoires in COVID-19. As for the study in general: Samples taken during acute and convalescent COVID-19 were collected in the United States, Italy and Spain.

This table comes from immunoSEQ multiplex PCR, and its TCRdb copy is limited to in-frame clones, with some not included. The sample has 430,000 or so clones, roughly 90% seen once. Germline CDR1 and CDR2: SGHTA and FQGNSA. The CDR3 runs to 14 residues. Trimming removed 4 bases from V and 1 base from J; junction bases left unmatched: 4. The TCR originated in a woman between 18 and 30 years old who had been exposed to COVID-19. The genes are TRBV7-2 and TRBJ2-7, with 7 nucleotides matching TRBD1. Sequencing used PBMCs or T cells enriched from blood (not recorded which). CDR3 in amino acids: CASSSGQVSYEQYF. CDR3 nucleotide sequence: TGTGCCAGCAGCTCCGGACAGGTATCCTACGAGCAGTACTTC.